This is a list of T cell receptor beta chains from one sample in a study of blood T cells in healthy people across ages. TCRdb independently ran MiXCR on the 5' RACE reads; one entry per CDR3 protein. The sample consists of fewer than 900,000 distinct CDR3 sequences, about 40% of them appearing once. The sample comprised blood. These receptors were collected from a woman in her fifties or sixties in good health. The CDR3 runs from the conserved cysteine through the conserved F or W. The D gene is left open where the match is weak. Where a row states a size, it is once, few, many or the class of an expanded clone; other rows omit it.

>TRBV20-1|NA|NA|TRBJ2-1
TGCAGTGCTAGCCTCCTTAGGCCGGCGAGCTCCTACAATGAGCAGTTCTTC
CSASLLRPASSYNEQFF
>TRBV5-1|once|NA|TRBJ2-3
TGCGCCAACAGTCCTGGTGGGGGTGATTCAGATACGCAGTATTTT
CANSPGGGDSDTQYF
>TRBV7-8|few|NA|TRBJ2-7
TGTGCCAGCAGCTACGCAAGGGGGGGGGCGTACGAGCAGTACTTC
CASSYARGGAYEQYF
>TRBV6-2/TRBV6-3|NA|TRBD2|TRBJ2-7
TGTGCCAGCAGTAGACTAGCGGTGGGACTAGAAGAGCAGTACTTC
CASSRLAVGLEEQYF
>TRBV11-1|NA|TRBD2|TRBJ2-1
TGTGCCAGCAGCTTAGTTACTAGCGGGGCCCCGTTCGGTGAGCAGTTCTTC
CASSLVTSGAPFGEQFF
>TRBV10-3|NA|NA|TRBJ1-1
TGTGCCATCAGTGACACGTCAGGAACAGAAGCTTTCTTT
CAISDTSGTEAFF
>TRBV6-5|NA|NA|TRBJ1-4
TGTGCCAGCAGTTACTCGAAACAGGCCCCTAATGAAAAACTGTTTTTT
CASSYSKQAPNEKLFF
>TRBV15|many|TRBD2|TRBJ2-5
TGTGCCACCAGCAGAGTGCTAGCGGGGGAATCAGAGACCCAGTACTTC
CATSRVLAGESETQYF
>TRBV2|NA|NA|TRBJ2-1
TGTGCCAGCATCCAGGAGGAAGAGACCCAGTTCTTC
CASIQEEETQFF
>TRBV3-1|NA|NA|TRBJ1-2
TGTGCCAGCAGCCAAGGTGCGGGGAACTATGGCTACACCTTC
CASSQGAGNYGYTF
>TRBV7-8|few|NA|TRBJ1-2
TGTGCCAGCACCATGGCAGGGTCGGACTATGGCTACACCTTC
CASTMAGSDYGYTF
>TRBV7-9|few|TRBD1|TRBJ2-7
TGTGCCAGCAGCTTAGGCCAGGGGGCTATCGACGAGCAGTACTTC
CASSLGQGAIDEQYF
>TRBV27|NA|NA|TRBJ2-7
TGTGCCAGCAGTCCAGCCCCAAGGGGGAGCGGGCTCTGGTTCGAGCAGTACTTC
CASSPAPRGSGLWFEQYF
>TRBV5-6|few|NA|TRBJ2-1
TGTGCCAGCAGCCACGGGACCCCCTACAATGAGCAGTTCTTC
CASSHGTPYNEQFF
>TRBV2|NA|NA|TRBJ1-1
TGTGCCAGCAGGGACAGCGGATGGGAAAGGACTGGAGCTTTCTTT
CASRDSGWERTGAFF
>TRBV12-3/TRBV12-4|NA|TRBD1|TRBJ1-5
TGTGCCAGCAGGTTTACAGGGGGCAATCAGCCCCAGCATTTT
CASRFTGGNQPQHF
>TRBV7-6|NA|NA|TRBJ2-1
TGTGCCAGCAGCGCGACAGGAGACCTATACAATGAGCAGTTCTTC
CASSATGDLYNEQFF
>TRBV28|NA|NA|TRBJ2-5
TGTGCCAGCAGTGGCCTGGGCAAGGTCAGTGAGCAGTACTTC
CASSGLGKVSEQYF
>TRBV7-9|few|NA|TRBJ2-7
TGTGCCAGCAGCGTAGACGAGCAGTACTTC
CASSVDEQYF
>TRBV7-2|NA|NA|TRBJ2-3
TGTGTCAGCAGCTTAGTGGGAGATACGCAGTATTTT
CVSSLVGDTQYF
>TRBV10-3|NA|TRBD1|TRBJ2-6
TGTGCCATCAGACCCGGGACAGGGGACGGGGCCAACGTCCTGACTTTC
CAIRPGTGDGANVLTF
>TRBV9|few|TRBD1|TRBJ1-2
TGTGCCAGCAGCCCCCGACAGGGGATCCGCGGCTACACCTTC
CASSPRQGIRGYTF
>TRBV11-2|few|TRBD2|TRBJ2-1
TGTGCCAGCAGATGGACTAGCGGGGGGATTAGTGAGCAGTTCTTC
CASRWTSGGISEQFF
>TRBV28|few|NA|TRBJ1-1
TGTGCCAGCAACGGACCAGGGGACACTGAAGCTTTCTTT
CASNGPGDTEAFF
>TRBV28|few|TRBD2|TRBJ2-1
TGTGCCAGCAGTCAGCCTAGCGGGGGGGGGAATGAGCAGTTCTTC
CASSQPSGGGNEQFF
>TRBV10-3|NA|NA|TRBJ2-5
TGTGCCATCAGTGATTCACAACTTTTTCCGGAGACCCAGTACTTC
CAISDSQLFPETQYF
>TRBV6-1|NA|NA|TRBJ2-1
TGTGCCAGCACCTTTCGGGATTATCAACATGAGCAGTTCTTC
CASTFRDYQHEQFF
>TRBV20-1|NA|TRBD2|TRBJ2-1
TGCAGTGCTAGACCAATCCCGGCTAGCGGGGGCCATACTGTCTACAATGAGCAGTTCTTC
CSARPIPASGGHTVYNEQFF
>TRBV7-9|NA|NA|TRBJ2-1
TGTGCCAGCAGCCCCCCTCGTTTCGGGAGCATGTACAATGAGCAGTTCTTC
CASSPPRFGSMYNEQFF
>TRBV7-3|few|NA|TRBJ2-7
TGTGCCAGCAGCTTAAGTGCAGGGGCGCACGAGCAGTACTTC
CASSLSAGAHEQYF
>TRBV6-5|once|TRBD2|TRBJ2-1
TGTGCCAGCAGTAGGAGCGGGAGTGGGTCCCACAATGAGCAGTTCTTC
CASSRSGSGSHNEQFF
>TRBV18|NA|TRBD1|TRBJ1-2
TGTGCCAGCTCACCGTACGCTGGGACAGGGCTAATTTCTAACTATGGCTACACCTTC
CASSPYAGTGLISNYGYTF
>TRBV20-1|NA|NA|TRBJ2-1
TGCAGTGCATTATCCTCAAGGGCGGGCTCCTACGAGCAGTTCTTC
CSALSSRAGSYEQFF
>TRBV5-1|NA|NA|TRBJ2-1
TGCGCCAGCAGCTTGGTGCAGCGGTTGGGCAATGAGCAGTTCTTC
CASSLVQRLGNEQFF
>TRBV28|NA|TRBD1|TRBJ2-1
TGTGCCTCGACAGGGCTTAACGAGCAGTTCTTC
CASTGLNEQFF
>TRBV12-3/TRBV12-4|few|TRBD1|TRBJ1-5
TGTGCCAGCAGCCGGGACAGCTATAGCAATCAGCCCCAGCATTTT
CASSRDSYSNQPQHF
>TRBV12-3/TRBV12-4|NA|TRBD1|TRBJ2-1
TGTGCCAGCAGTACAGGGGGCAGGAAGCAGTTCTTC
CASSTGGRKQFF
>TRBV12-3/TRBV12-4|few|TRBD2|TRBJ2-1
TGTGCCAGCAGTTGGAGAGGGACTAGCGGGCATCAGGAGTTCTTC
CASSWRGTSGHQEFF
>TRBV11-2|NA|TRBD2|TRBJ2-3
TGTGCCAGCAGCTTTAGCGGGATGGTCGCAGATACGCAGTATTTT
CASSFSGMVADTQYF
>TRBV12-3/TRBV12-4|NA|NA|TRBJ2-1
TGTGCCGGCACCAGCCAGGAGCGGACCTACAATGAGCAGTTCTTC
CAGTSQERTYNEQFF
>TRBV20-1|NA|TRBD1|TRBJ2-7
TGCAGTGCGGCGACAGGGCCCGGCTACGAGCAGTACTTC
CSAATGPGYEQYF
>TRBV3-1|few|NA|TRBJ2-4
TGTGCCAGCAGCCCGATACCCAACATTCAGTACTTC
CASSPIPNIQYF
>TRBV7-2|NA|TRBD2|TRBJ2-2
TGTGCCAGCAGCTTAGATTCGGGAGGGCTCGGGGAGCTGTTTTTT
CASSLDSGGLGELFF
>TRBV13|NA|TRBD2|TRBJ2-3
TGTGCCAGCAGCTCAGGACTAGCGGGGAATGGGAACACAGATACGCAGTATTTT
CASSSGLAGNGNTDTQYF
>TRBV5-4|NA|TRBD2|TRBJ2-3
TGTGCCAGCAAGTTCTCGACTAGCGGGACAGATACGCAGTATTTT
CASKFSTSGTDTQYF
>TRBV12-3/TRBV12-4|NA|TRBD2|TRBJ2-1
TGTGCCAGCAGTCAACTAGCGGGTGAGCAGTTCTTC
CASSQLAGEQFF
>TRBV24-1|NA|NA|TRBJ1-2
TGTGCCACCAGTGACTCAGTCTATGGCTACACCTTC
CATSDSVYGYTF
>TRBV28|NA|NA|TRBJ1-1
TGTGCCAGCAGTTTAAATGGCATGAACACTGAAGCTTTCTTT
CASSLNGMNTEAFF
>TRBV12-3/TRBV12-4|once|NA|TRBJ2-1
TGTGCCAGCAGTTTAAGACAGACGGCCGAGACCCAGTTCTTC
CASSLRQTAETQFF
>TRBV27|NA|NA|TRBJ2-2
TGTGCCAGCAGTTTATCAGGGAGATATGGGAACACCGGGGAGCTGTTTTTT
CASSLSGRYGNTGELFF
>TRBV7-3|NA|TRBD2|TRBJ2-1
TGTGCCAACAGTGATAGCGGGGCCAATGAGCAGTTCTTC
CANSDSGANEQFF
>TRBV15|few|NA|TRBJ1-4
TGTGCCACCAGCAGAGAGACGGGGATTTCAACTAATGAAAAACTGTTTTTT
CATSRETGISTNEKLFF
>TRBV20-1|few|NA|TRBJ2-7
TGCAGTGCTAGAGTCGCGGGTCTCTACGAGCAGTACTTC
CSARVAGLYEQYF
>TRBV10-1|few|TRBD2|TRBJ2-7
TGCGCCAGCAGTGAGCCGGGGTCGGGAGGCTACGAGCAGTACTTC
CASSEPGSGGYEQYF
>TRBV6-6|NA|NA|TRBJ2-1
TGTGCCAGCAGTTTCGAGGAGGGAACCTACAATGAGCAGTTCTTC
CASSFEEGTYNEQFF
>TRBV2|NA|TRBD1|TRBJ2-3
TGTGCCAGCAGTGCATCCCCGACAGGGTTCGGGGATACGCAGTATTTT
CASSASPTGFGDTQYF
>TRBV9|many|NA|TRBJ2-7
TGTGCCAGCAGCGTAGACGCAGGACCCTACGAGCAGTACTTC
CASSVDAGPYEQYF